Sequencing of this TCR beta chain was carried out in a study of T cells after yellow fever vaccination. Using its own MiXCR run on the 5' RACE reads, TCRdb lists one record per CDR3 protein. The sample carries about 630,000 distinct CDR3 sequences, 12% recorded once. This clonotype was counted a few times. Germline values: CDR1 LGHDT, CDR2 YNNKEL (reference sequence). With 6 bases removed from V and 5 bases from J, the gap between germline ends came to 17 bases. CDR3 length: 15 amino acids. The chain joins TRBV3-1 to TRBJ2-1; the D call may be TRBD1 or TRBD2 (5 bases each). Sample: PBMCs, taken on the day of the yellow fever booster vaccination. This clonotype originated in a man aged 30 to 45 who received the YFV17D yellow fever vaccine. Here the CDR3 reads CASREISRDDNEQFF. The DNA for the CDR3 is TGTGCCAGCAGAGAAATATCCAGGGACGACAATGAGCAGTTCTTC.